Presented here are 27 T cell receptor beta chains from one specimen sequenced in a study of regulatory T cells in long-lasting Graves disease. Time point noted: newly diagnosed GD, antithyroid drugs for less than 3 months. The TCR library used RNA extracted from PBMCs. Arm-PCR of CDR3 regions and iRepertoire HTBI primers were the basis on which TCR beta libraries were built. TCRdb re-analysed the multiplex PCR reads in MiXCR, keeping a single row per CDR3 protein. The table records over 500,000 distinct CDR3 sequences, roughly 15% of them present only once. These data also formed part of another study, on T cells in Graves' hyperthyroidism and ophthalmopathy.

This material consisted of peripheral blood mononuclear cells (PBMCs), taken at new diagnosis, from a patient treated with antithyroid drugs. The receptor source for this set is a woman younger than 45 with Graves disease.

This clonotype was detected only a few times. The chain joins TRBV2 to TRBJ2-3; possibly TRBD1 for D (5 bases). Germline V gives CDR1 SNHLY, CDR2 FYNNEI. This CDR3 has 13 residues. V lost 6 bases and J lost 4, with 11 bases in between. CDR3 sequence (DNA): TGTGCCAGCAGGGCACAGGTTTCAGATACGCAGTATTTT. This sequence encodes CASRAQVSDTQYF.

The DNA for the CDR3 is TGTGCTAGTGGTTTGTCACTTACACCTCGGACAGATACGCAGTATTTT. Its translation is CASGLSLTPRTDTQYF. This chain connects TRBV12-5 to TRBJ2-3; D not certain. Per germline, CDR1 LGHNT and CDR2 FRNRAP. The V end lost 2 bases, the J end lost 3 bases, and 15 bases lay between the germline ends. The CDR3 is 16 residues long.

This clonotype showed up many times. The rearrangement uses TRBV6-1 and TRBJ1-5, with TRBD1 as a possible D gene (5 bases). Trimming removed 8 bases at V and 4 bases at J, with 18 bases between. There are 15 residues in the CDR3. Germline V CDR1 and CDR2: MNHNS, SASEGT. The DNA for the CDR3 is TGTGCCAGCGTGATAGGGACGGTAGGAAATCAGCCCCAGCATTTT. Protein sequence: CASVIGTVGNQPQHF.

The sample holds many counts of this clonotype. This chain connects TRBV7-2 to TRBJ2-1; TRBD2 matches 15 bases. CDR1 is SGHTA and CDR2 is FQGNSA in the germline V gene. The trim removed 1 base at V and 12 bases at J, leaving 7 bases unmatched. This CDR3 spans 16 amino acids. As DNA, the CDR3 is TGTGCCAGCAGCTTAGGGGGGACTAGCGGGAGGATGGGGCAGTTCTTC. As protein: CASSLGGTSGRMGQFF.

This clonotype was seen repeatedly, ten times or more. The J gene is TRBJ1-2, the V gene TRBV28; D not certain. CDR1 and CDR2 from the germline V gene are MDHEN and SYDVKM. The V and J ends lost 2 bases and 3 bases respectively, with 13 bases between them. The CDR3 extends over 15 amino acids. The CDR3 sequence: CASSLAGGVDYGYTF. In DNA, the CDR3 is TGTGCCAGCAGTTTAGCGGGAGGAGTAGACTATGGCTACACCTTC.

This sequence joins TRBV5-1 and TRBJ1-1; perhaps TRBD1 as D (6 bases). The CDR3 runs 14 residues. V was pared by 6 bases and J by 0 bases, with 12 bases between. CDR1 is SGHRS and CDR2 is YFSETQ in the germline V gene. CDR3 in amino acids: CASTLGQLNTEAFF. The CDR3 bases are TGCGCCAGCACCCTCGGACAGCTGAACACTGAAGCTTTCTTT.

This clonotype was seen only a few times. The chain joins TRBV9 to TRBJ2-2; TRBD2 matches 10 bases. V trimming: 0 bases; J trimming: 5 bases; junction bases outside the gene matches: 10. The CDR3 has 18 residues. Germline lookup yields CDR1 SGDLS and CDR2 YYNGEE. CDR3 in DNA: TGTGCCAGCAGCGTAGGGGGGCTAGCGGGAGACTCGACCGGGGAGCTGTTTTTT. This sequence encodes CASSVGGLAGDSTGELFF.

This rearrangement joins TRBV28 to TRBJ1-1; 11 nucleotides agree with TRBD1. This CDR3 is built from 15 residues. Per the germline V gene, CDR1 is MDHEN and CDR2 is SYDVKM. Unmatched junction bases numbered 9, after V lost 11 bases and J lost 1 base. The CDR3 protein is CAGQGAGFPNTEAFF. The DNA for the CDR3 is TGTGCCGGACAGGGGGCAGGGTTCCCGAACACTGAAGCTTTCTTT. Full variable domain (missing parts from reference TRBV28 and TRBJ1-1): DVKVTQSSRYLVKRTGEKVFLECVQDMDHENMFWYRQDPGLGLRLIYFSYDVKMKEKGDIPEGYSVSREKKERFSLILESASTNQTSMYLCAGQGAGFPNTEAFFGQGTRLTVV.

This clonotype showed up just a few times. A much larger clonotype is one base distant, so this may be a read error. The V call is TRBV2, the J call TRBJ1-2; D call uncertain. The CDR3 has 11 residues. Per the germline V gene, CDR1 is SNHLY and CDR2 is FYNNEI. The CDR3 loop reads CASSVIYGYIF. The CDR3 DNA is TGTGCCAGCAGTGTGATCTATGGCTACATCTTC.

The chain uses TRBV19 and TRBJ2-7; D might be TRBD1 or TRBD2, each matching 5 bases. CDR1 and CDR2 (germline): LNHDA, SQIVND (reference sequence). Trimming removed 7 bases from V and 6 bases from J, with 19 bases in between. The CDR3 totals 14 residues. Here the CDR3 DNA reads TGTGCCAGTACCCCCGGGACCAGCAAGGGCGAGCAGTACTTC. Translating it yields CASTPGTSKGEQYF.

The V and J genes are TRBV20-1 and TRBJ2-7, with TRBD1 as a possible D gene (6 bases). V was clipped by 6 bases and J by 3 bases, with 15 bases between them. Germline V CDR1 and CDR2: DFQATT, SNEGSKA (reference sequence). The CDR3 is made up of 13 amino acids. The CDR3 loop is CSAPGQSYYEQYF. DNA of the CDR3: TGCAGTGCCCCCGGACAGTCCTACTACGAGCAGTACTTC.

This clonotype was detected ten times or more. This rearrangement joins TRBV7-2 to TRBJ2-1; a possible D gene is TRBD1 (5 bases). Germline V CDR1 and CDR2: SGHTA, FQGNSA. This CDR3 spans 15 amino acids. The V and J ends lost 3 bases and 3 bases respectively, with 12 bases between them. In DNA form, the CDR3 reads TGTGCCAGCAGCTTTAGGGGCCGCGGCTACAATGAGCAGTTCTTC. It yields the protein CASSFRGRGYNEQFF.

The V call is TRBV7-2, the J call TRBJ2-6; no clear D gene. The germline V gene encodes CDR1 SGHTA and CDR2 FQGNSA. With 2 bases removed from V and 0 bases from J, the gap between germline ends came to 8 bases. CDR3 length: 16 amino acids. The CDR3 region has the DNA TGTGCCAGCAGCTTACTAGTACCCTCTGGGGCCAACGTCCTGACTTTC. It codes for CASSLLVPSGANVLTF.

This clonotype was detected many times. This chain joins TRBV20-1 and TRBJ1-5; no definite D call. The CDR3 totals 16 residues. Germline V gene lookup returns CDR1 DFQATT and CDR2 SNEGSKA (reference sequence). Trimming left V 0 bases short and J 4 bases short, with 16 bases between. This CDR3 reads CSARDTTRLRNQPQHF. The CDR3 region has the DNA TGCAGTGCTAGAGACACCACGAGGCTTAGGAATCAGCCCCAGCATTTT.

V and J are TRBV7-3 and TRBJ1-2; a weak D match, TRBD1 (5 bases). The V gene lost 0 bases and the J gene lost 4 bases, with 12 bases spanning the gap. Germline assignment: CDR1 SGHTA and CDR2 FQGTGA. The CDR3 length is 15 residues. The CDR3 DNA sequence: TGTGCCAGCAGCTTAACCGCGGGAGGGGCCTATGGCTACACCTTC. Its translation is CASSLTAGGAYGYTF.

Worth noting for this clonotype: Since no conserved phenylalanine or tryptophan closes the CDR3, a read error is the likely cause. The rearrangement uses TRBV3-1 and TRBJ1-1; no clear D. The germline V gene encodes CDR1 LGHDT and CDR2 YNNKEL (reference sequence). The germline V and J ends were trimmed by 4 bases and 3 bases, with 21 bases remaining between them. This CDR3 has 17 residues. CDR3 bases: TGTGCCAGCAGCCCCACTCACGTCGGGTTTCGGGACACTGAAGCTTTCTCT. Its protein is CASSPTHVGFRDTEAFS.

The table lists this clonotype with a few counts. This sequence joins TRBV4-1 and TRBJ1-4, with D maybe TRBD1 (5 bases). Trimming took off 4 bases at V and 4 bases at J, with 16 bases between the two ends. Germline V gives CDR1 MGHRA, CDR2 YSYEKL. The CDR3 is 16 amino acids. The CDR3 sequence is CASSRKRDFNNEKLFF. The CDR3 bases are TGCGCCAGCAGCCGGAAACGGGACTTCAATAATGAAAAACTGTTTTTT.

This clonotype was counted ten times or more. The V and J genes are TRBV28 and TRBJ2-1; TRBD2 aligns across 7 bases. Germline values: CDR1 MDHEN, CDR2 SYDVKM. CDR3 size: 12 residues. With 11 bases clipped from V and 5 bases from J, the junction kept 6 bases outside the gene matches. The CDR3 sequence: CAAGTIDNEQFF. The CDR3 nucleotides are TGTGCCGCGGGGACTATCGACAATGAGCAGTTCTTC.

The CDR3 sequence: CASSQATQGGRDEQFF. CDR3 in DNA: TGCGCCAGCAGCCAAGCCACCCAGGGAGGAAGGGATGAGCAGTTCTTC. J is TRBJ2-1 and V is TRBV4-1, with a tentative D call TRBD2 (6 bases). Germline assignment: CDR1 MGHRA and CDR2 YSYEKL. The V and J ends lost 1 base and 8 bases respectively, with 18 bases between them. The CDR3 totals 16 residues.

This clonotype came up a few times. The chain has TRBV28 and TRBJ2-7; D ambiguous. Trimming cost V 2 bases and J 6 bases, with 14 bases left between them. The CDR3 length is 14 residues. Germline V CDR1 and CDR2: MDHEN, SYDVKM. CDR3 sequence (DNA): TGTGCCAGCAGTTTAGAGCAGACTCCTAGCGAGCAGTACTTC. Protein product: CASSLEQTPSEQYF.

The table lists this clonotype with a few counts. The chain carries TRBV3-1 and TRBJ2-7; D perhaps matches TRBD1 (6 bases). Germline CDR1 reads LGHDT; CDR2 reads YNNKEL (reference sequence). V was cut by 4 bases and J by 3 bases, with 16 bases left in between. The CDR3 has 15 amino acids. CDR3 coding DNA: TGTGCCAGCAGCCGGGGACCAGGGGCCAGCTACGAGCAGTACTTC. Translating it yields CASSRGPGASYEQYF.

This clonotype was recorded many times. V and J are TRBV27 and TRBJ1-4; D unresolved. V lost 3 bases to trimming and J lost 0 bases, with 8 bases between them. CDR1 is MNHEY, CDR2 SMNVEV, per germline (reference sequence). CDR3 length: 15 residues. The CDR3 here is CASSFKGSTNEKLFF. CDR3 nucleotides: TGTGCCAGCAGTTTTAAGGGTTCAACTAATGAAAAACTGTTTTTT. Complete variable domain (other parts from reference TRBV27 and TRBJ1-4): EAQVTQNPRYLITVTGKKLTVTCSQNMNHEYMSWYRQDPGLGLRQIYYSMNVEVTDKGDVPEGYKVSRKEKRNFPLILESPSPNQTSLYFCASSFKGSTNEKLFFGSGTQLSVL.

The rearrangement joins TRBV6-4 to TRBJ1-1; 10 bases are a match to TRBD1. After removal of 5 bases from V and 0 bases from J, the junction contained 12 bases not matched to a gene. Germline V lookup: CDR1 MRHNA, CDR2 SNTAGT. The CDR3 is made up of 18 amino acids. The CDR3 region is CASSRHPSTGGLNTEAFF. The CDR3 DNA follows: TGTGCCAGCAGTAGGCATCCTTCGACAGGGGGCTTGAACACTGAAGCTTTCTTT.

This clonotype has ten or more counts. This sequence joins TRBV7-2 and TRBJ1-5; D ambiguous. The V gene's germline CDR1 is SGHTA and CDR2 FQGNSA. CDR3 size: 16 residues. The V end was cut by 3 bases, the J end by 1 base, with 13 bases between. This CDR3 reads CASSFEGPGSNQPQHF. The CDR3 nucleotides read TGTGCCAGCAGCTTTGAAGGACCTGGGAGCAATCAGCCCCAGCATTTT.

This clonotype was observed at least ten times. J is TRBJ2-3 and V is TRBV12-3 or TRBV12-4; D may be TRBD2 (5 bases). Trimming cost V 1 base and J 2 bases, with 19 bases left between them. The CDR3 has 18 amino acids. The CDR3 here is CASSLGEGRKPLTDTQYF. CDR3 coding DNA: TGTGCCAGCAGTTTAGGCGAGGGCAGAAAACCTCTCACAGATACGCAGTATTTT.

This clonotype was seen more than once but under ten times. J is TRBJ2-3 and V is TRBV20-1, with D perhaps matching TRBD2 (5 bases). CDR3 length: 12 residues. The V end lost 5 bases, the J end lost 3 bases, and 9 bases lay between the germline ends. Looked up from germline, CDR1 is DFQATT and CDR2 is SNEGSKA (reference sequence). The CDR3 nucleotides are TGCAGTGCTGGGAGTGAAACAGATACGCAGTATTTT. It encodes CSAGSETDTQYF.

At least ten counts were recorded for this clonotype. The J gene is TRBJ2-3, the V gene TRBV5-1, with 8 bases identical to TRBD1. The CDR3 is 15 amino acids. The trim removed 3 bases at V and 1 base at J, leaving 4 bases unmatched. Germline V gene data show CDR1 as SGHRS and CDR2 as YFSETQ. The CDR3 sequence is CASSWKTGGTDTQYF. For the CDR3, the DNA is TGCGCCAGCAGCTGGAAGACAGGGGGCACAGATACGCAGTATTTT.